The clone carrying this T cell receptor beta chain was detected only a few times. TCRbeta library preparation incorporated unique molecular identifiers. TCRdb called the PCR reads again in MiXCR, with one record for every CDR3 protein. The sample shows approximately 520,000 distinct CDR3 sequences, about 10% of them seen only once. The record originates from a study of T-cell reconstitution after alpha-beta-depleted transplantation in children. The TCR sequence derives from a female patient under 10 years old who had a stem cell transplant for aplastic anemia, so the T cells may come from the graft donor. Sequencing used PBMCs, mostly from graft donor cells, obtained 180 days after TCRalphabeta/CD19-depleted stem cell transplant.

CDR3 residues: CATSVGTGYGYTF. The CDR3 region has the DNA TGTGCCACCAGTGTCGGGACGGGCTATGGCTACACCTTC. The gene calls are TRBV24-1 and TRBJ1-2; D is possibly TRBD1 (5 bases). V was cut by 5 bases and J by 4 bases, with 10 bases left in between. Germline V CDR1 and CDR2: KGHDR, SFDVKD. The CDR3 sequence is 13 residues long.